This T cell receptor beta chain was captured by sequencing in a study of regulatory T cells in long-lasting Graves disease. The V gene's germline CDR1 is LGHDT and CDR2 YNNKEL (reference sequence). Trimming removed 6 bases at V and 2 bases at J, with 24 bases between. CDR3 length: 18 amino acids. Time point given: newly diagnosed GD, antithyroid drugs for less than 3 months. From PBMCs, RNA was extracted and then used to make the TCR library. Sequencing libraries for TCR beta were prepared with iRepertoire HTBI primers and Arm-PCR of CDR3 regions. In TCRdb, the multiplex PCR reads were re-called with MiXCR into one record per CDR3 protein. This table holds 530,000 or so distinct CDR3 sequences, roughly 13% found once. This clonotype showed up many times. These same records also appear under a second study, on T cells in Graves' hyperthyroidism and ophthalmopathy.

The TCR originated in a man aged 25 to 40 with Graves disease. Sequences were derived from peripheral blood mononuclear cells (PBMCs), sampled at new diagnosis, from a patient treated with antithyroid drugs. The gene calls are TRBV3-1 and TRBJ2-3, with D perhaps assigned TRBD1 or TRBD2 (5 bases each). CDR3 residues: CASRPGRGVWRVTDTQYF. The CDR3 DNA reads TGTGCCAGCAGACCGGGACGAGGCGTCTGGCGGGTCACAGATACGCAGTATTTT.